Below, 21 T cell receptor beta chains from the same sample are listed, as sequenced in a study of blood T cell repertoires in COVID-19. Assay: immunoSEQ multiplex PCR; the TCRdb copy retains only in-frame clones and omits some. Counted here are 150,000 to 200,000 clones, roughly four fifths occurring once; the ten biggest clones make up around 10%. Sample: peripheral blood. Receptors were obtained from a woman aged 80 or over with COVID-19, enrolled during active disease.

This sequence joins TRBV28 and TRBJ1-5; the match to TRBD1 covers 8 bases. J lost 6 bases, V lost 3 bases, and 4 bases had no gene match. The CDR3 totals 14 residues. Germline CDR1 reads MDHEN; CDR2 reads SYDVKM. CDR3 loop: CASSLTGESQPQHF. DNA for the CDR3: TGTGCCAGCAGTTTGACAGGGGAGAGTCAGCCCCAGCATTTT.

The genes are TRBV30 and TRBJ2-7, with a possible D match to TRBD2 (5 bases). The V end was cut by 2 bases, the J end by 3 bases, with 20 bases between. Germline CDR1 and CDR2: GTSNPN and SVGIG (reference sequence). This CDR3 contains 16 residues. The chain's CDR3 is CAWSYATRAIYYEQYF. The CDR3 DNA sequence: TGTGCCTGGAGTTATGCGACGAGGGCTATCTACTACGAGCAGTACTTC. Full variable domain (rest looked up from reference TRBV30 and TRBJ2-7): SQTIHQWPATLVQPVGSPLSLECTVEGTSNPNLYWYRQAAGRGLQLLFYSVGIGQISSEVPQNLSASRPQDRQFILSSKKLLLSDSGFYLCAWSYATRAIYYEQYFGPGTRLTVT.

Worth noting for this clone: The same CDR3 can be traced to other DNA sequences in this sample. The DNA of the CDR3 is TGTGCCAGCAGCCAAGACCCGAGCTCTGGAAACACCATATATTTT. As protein: CASSQDPSSGNTIYF. The chain carries TRBV3-1 (or the pseudogene TRBV3-2) and TRBJ1-3; D call uncertain. The V and J ends lost 0 bases and 0 bases respectively, with 6 bases between them. The CDR3 has 15 residues. Per germline, CDR1 LGHDT and CDR2 YNNKEL (reference sequence).

This clone was picked up a small number of times. The gene calls are TRBV11-3 and TRBJ2-1; 13 bases agree with TRBD2. With 5 bases clipped from V and 1 base from J, the junction kept 5 bases outside the gene matches. Germline V gene lookup returns CDR1 SGHNT and CDR2 YENEEA. This CDR3 has 17 amino acids. CDR3 DNA: TGTGCCAGCAGCCGAGGACTAGCGGGAGAGTCCTACAATGAGCAGTTCTTC. It encodes CASSRGLAGESYNEQFF.

CDR3 nucleotide sequence: TGTGCCATCAGCGGCGGTTACGAGCAGTACTTC. Translating gives CAISGGYEQYF. The chain recombines TRBV10-3 with TRBJ2-7, with D hard to call. Trimming removed 6 bases from V and 4 bases from J, with 7 bases in between. The CDR3 is 11 residues long. CDR1 ENHRY and CDR2 SYGVKD come from the germline V gene.

This chain links TRBV7-2 with TRBJ2-7, with a possible D match to TRBD2 (5 bases). This CDR3 spans 14 amino acids. Germline lookup yields CDR1 SGHTA and CDR2 FQGNSA. The ends were cut back, 2 bases at V and 0 bases at J, with 8 bases in the middle. In DNA form, the CDR3 reads TGTGCCAGCAGCTTATTAGCGTTCTCCTACGAGCAGTACTTC. Residues: CASSLLAFSYEQYF. The full variable domain, in which reference TRBV7-2 and TRBJ2-7 provide the parts outside the CDR3, is GAGVSQSPSNKVTEKGKDVELRCDPISGHTALYWYRQSLGQGLEFLIYFQGNSAPDKSGLPSDRFSAERTGGSVSTLTIQRTQQEDSAVYLCASSLLAFSYEQYFGPGTRLTVT.

This chain links TRBV19 with TRBJ1-4, with 7 nucleotides matching TRBD1. With 3 bases clipped from V and 5 bases from J, the junction kept 6 bases outside the gene matches. This CDR3 contains 15 residues. In germline, CDR1 is LNHDA, CDR2 SQIVND (reference sequence). The CDR3: CASSILPGQNEKLFF. The DNA for the CDR3 is TGTGCCAGTAGTATCCTGCCGGGACAGAATGAAAAACTGTTTTTT.

The J gene is TRBJ2-4, the V gene TRBV9, with TRBD2 identical over 8 bases. Unmatched junction bases numbered 9, after V lost 0 bases and J lost 1 base. Germline V gene sequence: CDR1 SGDLS, CDR2 YYNGEE. The CDR3 covers 18 residues. CDR3 residues: CASSVGDSGVGAKNIQYF. The CDR3 DNA reads as TGTGCCAGCAGCGTAGGGGATAGCGGGGTAGGGGCCAAAAACATTCAGTACTTC. The variable domain in full, with the rest retrieved from reference TRBV9 and TRBJ2-4, is DSGVTQTPKHLITATGQRVTLRCSPRSGDLSVYWYQQSLDQGLQFLIQYYNGEERAKGNILERFSAQQFPDLHSELNLSSLELGDSALYFCASSVGDSGVGAKNIQYFGAGTRLSVL.

The chain couples TRBV7-2 to TRBJ1-5, with 7 bases identical to TRBD1. The junction had 9 bases not matched to a gene; V was cut back by 2 bases and J by 2 bases. This CDR3 region has 17 residues. Germline V gives CDR1 SGHTA, CDR2 FQGNSA. The CDR3 loop is CASSLRFFGQGNQPQHF. As DNA, the CDR3 is TGTGCCAGCAGCTTAAGGTTTTTCGGACAGGGCAATCAGCCCCAGCATTTT.

The chain links TRBV2 to TRBJ1-2, with D perhaps TRBD1 (5 bases). Germline values: CDR1 SNHLY, CDR2 FYNNEI. V lost 7 bases, J lost 6 bases, and 15 bases lay in between. The CDR3 runs 13 residues. The CDR3 DNA reads TGTGCCAGCATGGTGGGGGGAAATGATGGCTACACCTTC. Amino acid sequence: CASMVGGNDGYTF.

The chain has TRBV19 and TRBJ2-1, with 9 bases matching TRBD2. V was pared by 3 bases and J by 8 bases, with 11 bases of the junction left unmatched. The V gene's germline CDR1 is LNHDA and CDR2 SQIVND (reference sequence). There are 16 residues in the CDR3. The CDR3 region is CASSMGGRAIADEQFF. CDR3 coding DNA: TGTGCCAGTAGTATGGGCGGGAGGGCCATTGCGGATGAGCAGTTCTTC.

This clone was seen just once. The chain uses TRBV7-8 and TRBJ1-6, with 11 bases aligning to TRBD1. V was clipped by 2 bases and J by 10 bases; unmatched bases: 10. There are 17 residues in the CDR3. Germline V lookup: CDR1 SGHVS, CDR2 FQNEAQ. The CDR3 reads CASSLPGQGATRSPLHF. The CDR3 DNA reads TGTGCCAGCAGCTTACCCGGACAGGGGGCGACGCGCTCACCCCTCCACTTT.

The genes are TRBV19 and TRBJ2-7; 10 bases match TRBD2. The V and J ends lost 4 bases and 6 bases, in that order; junction bases with no gene match: 6. The CDR3 sequence is 14 residues long. Per germline, CDR1 LNHDA and CDR2 SQIVND (reference sequence). The CDR3 sequence: CASSRTSGVIEQYF. The CDR3, as DNA: TGTGCCAGTAGTAGAACTAGCGGGGTCATCGAGCAGTACTTC.

The J gene is TRBJ1-1, the V gene TRBV5-5; no clear D gene. V was clipped by 4 bases and J by 3 bases, with 10 bases between them. The CDR3 covers 13 residues. Germline lookup yields CDR1 SGHKS and CDR2 YYEKEE (reference sequence). CDR3 DNA sequence: TGTGCCAGCAGCCCGGCCGGGGACACTGAAGCTTTCTTT. The encoded protein is CASSPAGDTEAFF.

The J gene is TRBJ2-3, the V gene TRBV13; TRBD2 might be the D (6 bases). Germline-derived CDR1 and CDR2 are PRHDT and FYEKMQ (reference sequence). Deletions cut 1 base from V and 2 bases from J, with 10 bases between. The CDR3 extends over 15 amino acids. The CDR3 bases are TGTGCCAGCAGCTTAGTCGGGGGTTACACAGATACGCAGTATTTT. This sequence encodes CASSLVGGYTDTQYF.

CDR3 residues: CASSLGLAGVSKGNEQFF. The DNA for the CDR3 is TGCGCCAGCAGCTTGGGACTAGCGGGAGTCTCGAAAGGCAATGAGCAGTTCTTC. The rearrangement joins TRBV5-1 to TRBJ2-1; 12 nucleotides agree with TRBD2. V shed 0 bases, J shed 6 bases, and the junction held 10 bases outside the gene matches. The germline V gene encodes CDR1 SGHRS and CDR2 YFSETQ. This CDR3 contains 18 residues.

The chain links TRBV11-1 to TRBJ2-1; 8 positions match TRBD1. CDR1 is SGHAT, CDR2 FQDESV, per germline (reference sequence). V gave up 3 bases and J gave up 13 bases; unmatched junction bases: 14. The CDR3 runs 15 residues. This chain's CDR3 is CASSLGRTGGPFQFF. The CDR3 DNA reads TGTGCCAGCAGCTTGGGACGTACAGGGGGGCCCTTTCAGTTCTTC.

The chain carries TRBV27 and TRBJ2-3, with no clear D. V shed 1 base and J shed 0 bases, with 8 bases lying between them. The germline V gene has CDR1 MNHEY and CDR2 SMNVEV (reference sequence). This CDR3 is 15 amino acids long. The CDR3 coding sequence is TGTGCCAGCAGTTTATATTCCTCTAGCACAGATACGCAGTATTTT. This gives the protein CASSLYSSSTDTQYF.

This chain connects TRBV28 to TRBJ1-5; D is unresolved. Germline values: CDR1 MDHEN, CDR2 SYDVKM. V was pared by 1 base and J by 3 bases, with 7 bases between. The CDR3 is 14 residues long. The CDR3 region is CASSLFDTNQPQHF. CDR3 DNA: TGTGCCAGCAGTTTATTCGACACCAATCAGCCCCAGCATTTT.

This clone appeared once. The chain carries TRBV29-1 and TRBJ1-1; D may be TRBD1 (6 bases). The CDR3 covers 14 residues. Germline V gene sequence: CDR1 SQVTM, CDR2 ANQGSEA. V was trimmed by 3 bases and J by 4 bases, leaving 15 bases between them. The CDR3 spells CSVEAGVSGTEAFF. For the CDR3, the DNA is TGCAGCGTTGAGGCAGGGGTGTCGGGCACTGAAGCTTTCTTT.

A word on this clone: Other DNA sequences from this sample encode an identical CDR3 as well. V gene TRBV5-4 combines with J gene TRBJ2-7; unclear D gene. Germline values: CDR1 SGHNT, CDR2 YYREEE (reference sequence). With 0 bases removed from V and 4 bases from J, the gap between germline ends came to 5 bases. The CDR3 totals 12 residues. CDR3: CASSLDGYEQYF. CDR3 DNA sequence: TGTGCCAGCAGCTTGGACGGGTACGAGCAGTACTTC.